The T cell receptor (beta chain) under discussion was sequenced for a study of T cell changes during pregnancy in multiple sclerosis. The CDR3 is 15 residues long. Trimming left V 5 bases short and J 7 bases short, with 22 bases between. CDR1 SGHRS and CDR2 YFSETQ come from the germline V gene. This clone was observed a single time. Sequenced by immunoSEQ multiplex PCR; TCRdb stores in-frame clones only, minus some. This sample has over 35,000 clones; around 92% occur once, and the top ten carry approximately 0.47%. The sample was CD4+ T cells from peripheral blood mononuclear cells, taken in the second trimester of pregnancy. This TCR was sampled from a female donor in good health, enrolled as a control in a pregnancy study. V and J are TRBV5-1 and TRBJ2-7; weak D call: TRBD1 (6 bases). As DNA, the CDR3 is TGCGCCAGCAGTCAGTCCTGGGGACAATCGGGGGAGCAGTACTTC. This gives the protein CASSQSWGQSGEQYF. The entire variable domain, with the rest obtained from reference TRBV5-1 and TRBJ2-7, is as follows: KAGVTQTPRYLIKTRGQQVTLSCSPISGHRSVSWYQQTPGQGLQFLFEYFSETQRNKGNFPGRFSGRQFSNSRSEMNVSTLELGDSALYLCASSQSWGQSGEQYFGPGTRLTVT.